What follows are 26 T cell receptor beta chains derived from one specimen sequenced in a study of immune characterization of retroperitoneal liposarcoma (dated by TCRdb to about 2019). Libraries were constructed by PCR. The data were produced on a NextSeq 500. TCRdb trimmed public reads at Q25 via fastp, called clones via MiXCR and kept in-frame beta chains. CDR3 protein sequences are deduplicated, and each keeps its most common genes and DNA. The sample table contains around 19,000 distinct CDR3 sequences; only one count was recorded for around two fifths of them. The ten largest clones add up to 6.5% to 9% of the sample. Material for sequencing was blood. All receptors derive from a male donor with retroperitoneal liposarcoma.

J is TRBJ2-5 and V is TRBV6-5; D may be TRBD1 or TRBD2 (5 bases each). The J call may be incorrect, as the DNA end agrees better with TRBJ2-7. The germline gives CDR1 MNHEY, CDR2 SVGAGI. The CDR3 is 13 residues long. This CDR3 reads CASRLGVSGEQYF. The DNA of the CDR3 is TGTGCCAGCAGGTTGGGGGTGTCGGGCGAGCAGTACTTC.

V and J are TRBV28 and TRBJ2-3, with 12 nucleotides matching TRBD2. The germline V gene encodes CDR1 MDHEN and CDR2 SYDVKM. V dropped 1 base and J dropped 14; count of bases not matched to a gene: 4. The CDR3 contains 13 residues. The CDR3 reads CASSLSTSGGWYF. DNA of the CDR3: TGTGCCAGCAGTTTATCCACTAGCGGGGGGTGGTATTTT.

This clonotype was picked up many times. The chain's CDR3 is CASSAGPLNIQYF. CDR3 DNA sequence: TGTGCCAGCAGTGCGGGCCCGCTAAACATTCAGTACTTC. V usage is TRBV6-1 and J usage is TRBJ2-4; D unresolved. Germline V gives CDR1 MNHNS, CDR2 SASEGT. Trimming stripped 4 bases from V and 6 bases from J, with 10 bases between. This CDR3 is 13 amino acids long.

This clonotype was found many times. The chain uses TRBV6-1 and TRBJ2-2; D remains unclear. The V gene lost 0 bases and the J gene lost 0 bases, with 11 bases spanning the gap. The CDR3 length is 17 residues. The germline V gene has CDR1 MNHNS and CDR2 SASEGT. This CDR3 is CASSEAGQDANTGELFF. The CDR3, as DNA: TGTGCCAGCAGTGAAGCGGGTCAGGACGCGAACACCGGGGAGCTGTTTTTT.

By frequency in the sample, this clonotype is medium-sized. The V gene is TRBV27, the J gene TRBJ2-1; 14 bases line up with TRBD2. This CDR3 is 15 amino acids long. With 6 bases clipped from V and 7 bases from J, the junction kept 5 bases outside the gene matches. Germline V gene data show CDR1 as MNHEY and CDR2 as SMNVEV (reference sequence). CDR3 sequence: CASRMGLAGVNEQFF. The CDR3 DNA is TGTGCCAGCAGGATGGGACTAGCGGGAGTTAATGAGCAGTTCTTC.

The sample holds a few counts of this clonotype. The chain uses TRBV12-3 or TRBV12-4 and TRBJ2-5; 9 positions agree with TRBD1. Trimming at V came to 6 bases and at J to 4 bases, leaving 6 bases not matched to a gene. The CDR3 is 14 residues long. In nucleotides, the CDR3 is TGTGCCAGCAGCCGGACAGGGGCGACAGAGACCCAGTACTTC. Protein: CASSRTGATETQYF.

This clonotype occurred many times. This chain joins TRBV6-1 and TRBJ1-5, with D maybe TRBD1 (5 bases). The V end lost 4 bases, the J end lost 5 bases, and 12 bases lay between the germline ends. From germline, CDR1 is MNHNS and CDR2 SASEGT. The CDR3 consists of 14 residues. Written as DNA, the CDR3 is TGTGCCAGCAGTGTCCGGGGGTTGGATCAGCCCCAGCATTTT. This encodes CASSVRGLDQPQHF.

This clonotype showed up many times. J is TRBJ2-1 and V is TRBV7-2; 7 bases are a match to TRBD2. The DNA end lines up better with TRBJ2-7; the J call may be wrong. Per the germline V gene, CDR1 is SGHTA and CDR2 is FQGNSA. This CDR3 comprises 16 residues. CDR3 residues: CASSTRAGAVHNEQYF. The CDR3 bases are TGTGCCAGCAGCACGAGGGCGGGAGCGGTACACAATGAGCAGTACTTC.

The CDR3 sequence is CASSTTSGSYEQYF. The CDR3 DNA reads as TGTGCCAGCAGTACGACTAGCGGGAGCTACGAGCAGTACTTC. The rearrangement joins TRBV6-2 or TRBV6-3 to TRBJ2-5; 12 nucleotides agree with TRBD2. The J call may not be correct, given that the DNA end is closer to TRBJ2-7. The germline V gene has CDR1 MNHEY and CDR2 SVGEGT. The CDR3 is made up of 14 amino acids.

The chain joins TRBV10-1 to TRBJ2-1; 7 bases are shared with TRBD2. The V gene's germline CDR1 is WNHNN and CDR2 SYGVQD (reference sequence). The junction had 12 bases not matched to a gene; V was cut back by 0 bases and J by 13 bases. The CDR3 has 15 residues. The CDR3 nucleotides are TGCGCCAGCAGTGAGTCTGCGGGAGCGGTAGAGACCCAGTTCTTC. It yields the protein CASSESAGAVETQFF.

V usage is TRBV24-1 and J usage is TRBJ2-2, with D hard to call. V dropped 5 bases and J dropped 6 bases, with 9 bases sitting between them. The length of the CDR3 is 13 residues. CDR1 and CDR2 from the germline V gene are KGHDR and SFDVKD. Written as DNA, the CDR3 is TGTGCCACCAGTGTAAAGGGTGCCGGGGAGCTGTTTTTT. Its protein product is CATSVKGAGELFF.

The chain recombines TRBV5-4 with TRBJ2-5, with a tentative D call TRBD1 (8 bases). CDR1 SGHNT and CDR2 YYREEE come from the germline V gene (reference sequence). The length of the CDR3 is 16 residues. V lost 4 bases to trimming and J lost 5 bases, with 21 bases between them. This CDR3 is CASSPGGRGREETQYF. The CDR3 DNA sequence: TGTGCCAGCAGCCCGGGGGGCAGGGGGCGCGAGGAGACCCAGTACTTC.

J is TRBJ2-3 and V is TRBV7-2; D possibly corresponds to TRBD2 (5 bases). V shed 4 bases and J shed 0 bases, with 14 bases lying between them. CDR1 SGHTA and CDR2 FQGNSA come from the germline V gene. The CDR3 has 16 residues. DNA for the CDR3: TGTGCCAGCAGCTCGGCAAGCGGACCGAGCACAGATACGCAGTATTTT. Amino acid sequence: CASSSASGPSTDTQYF.

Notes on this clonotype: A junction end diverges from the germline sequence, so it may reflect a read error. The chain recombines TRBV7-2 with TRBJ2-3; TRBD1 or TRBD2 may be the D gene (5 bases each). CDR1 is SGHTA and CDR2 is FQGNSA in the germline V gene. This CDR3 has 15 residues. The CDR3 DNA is TGTGCCAGCAGCCTGGGGACGGCAGGTGGAGATACGCATTATTTT. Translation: CASSLGTAGGDTHYF.

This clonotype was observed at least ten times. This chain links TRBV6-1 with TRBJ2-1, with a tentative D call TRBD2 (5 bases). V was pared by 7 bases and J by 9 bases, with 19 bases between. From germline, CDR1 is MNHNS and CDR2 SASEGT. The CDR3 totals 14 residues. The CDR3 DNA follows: TGTGCCAGCAAGGCCCTCTTGCCCGAGGGTGAGCAGTTCTTC. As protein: CASKALLPEGEQFF.

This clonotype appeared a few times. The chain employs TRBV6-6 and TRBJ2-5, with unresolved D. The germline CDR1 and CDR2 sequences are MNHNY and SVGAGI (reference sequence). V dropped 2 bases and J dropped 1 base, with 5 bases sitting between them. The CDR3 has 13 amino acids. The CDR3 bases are TGTGCCAGCAGTTACCGGGTCCAAGAGACCCAGTACTTC. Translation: CASSYRVQETQYF.

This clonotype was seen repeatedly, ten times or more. In nucleotides, the CDR3 is TGTGCCAGCAGTCCGTCTAGCGGGGGCTACAATGAGCAGTTCTTC. Its translation: CASSPSSGGYNEQFF. The chain has TRBV12-3 or TRBV12-4 and TRBJ2-1; 10 positions match TRBD2. This CDR3 is built from 15 residues. The V gene end was trimmed by 5 bases and the J gene end by 3 bases; junction bases not matched to a gene: 4.

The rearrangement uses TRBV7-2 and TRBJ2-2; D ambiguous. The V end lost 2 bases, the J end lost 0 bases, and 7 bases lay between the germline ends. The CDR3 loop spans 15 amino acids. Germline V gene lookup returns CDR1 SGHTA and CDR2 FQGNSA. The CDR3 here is CASSLRWANTGELFF. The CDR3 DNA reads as TGTGCCAGCAGCTTAAGGTGGGCGAACACCGGGGAGCTGTTTTTT.

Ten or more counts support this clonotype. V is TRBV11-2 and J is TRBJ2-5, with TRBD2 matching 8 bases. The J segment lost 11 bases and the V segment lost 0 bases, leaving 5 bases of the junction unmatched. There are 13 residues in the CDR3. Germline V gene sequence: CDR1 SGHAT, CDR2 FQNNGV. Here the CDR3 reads CASSLDPGGEQYF. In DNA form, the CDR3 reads TGTGCCAGCAGCTTAGATCCGGGAGGGGAGCAGTACTTC.

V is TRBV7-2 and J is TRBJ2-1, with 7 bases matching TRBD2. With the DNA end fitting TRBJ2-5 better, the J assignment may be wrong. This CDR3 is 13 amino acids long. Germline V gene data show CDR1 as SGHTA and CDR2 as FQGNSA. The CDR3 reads CASSLPGGETQYF. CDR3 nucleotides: TGTGCCAGCAGCTTACCGGGAGGCGAGACCCAGTACTTC.

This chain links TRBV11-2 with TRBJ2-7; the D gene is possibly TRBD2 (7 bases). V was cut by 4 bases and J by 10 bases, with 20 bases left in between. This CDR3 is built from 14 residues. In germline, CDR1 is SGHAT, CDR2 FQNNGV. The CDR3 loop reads CASSSSGRGGPQYF. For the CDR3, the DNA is TGTGCCAGCAGCTCCTCGGGGAGGGGGGGGCCCCAGTACTTC.

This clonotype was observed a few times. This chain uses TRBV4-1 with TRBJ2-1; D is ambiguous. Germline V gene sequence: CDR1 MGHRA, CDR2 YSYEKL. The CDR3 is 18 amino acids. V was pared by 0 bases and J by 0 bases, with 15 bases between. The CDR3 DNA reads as TGCGCCAGCAGCCAAGATGATATGGGCTTTAGCTCCTACAATGAGCAGTTCTTC. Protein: CASSQDDMGFSSYNEQFF.

The CDR3 nucleotides are TGTGCCAGCAGCTTAAGCGGGGGGGCAGATACGCAGTATTTT. Its translation: CASSLSGGADTQYF. The V and J genes are TRBV7-3 and TRBJ2-3; 9 bases are a match to TRBD2. The CDR3 is made up of 14 amino acids. The J segment lost 4 bases and the V segment lost 1 base, leaving 0 bases of the junction unmatched. CDR1 and CDR2 from the germline V gene are SGHTA and FQGTGA.

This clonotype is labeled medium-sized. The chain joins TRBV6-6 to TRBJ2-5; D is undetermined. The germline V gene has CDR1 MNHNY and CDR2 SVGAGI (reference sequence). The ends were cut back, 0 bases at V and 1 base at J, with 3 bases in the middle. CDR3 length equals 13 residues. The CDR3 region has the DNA TGTGCCAGCAGTTACTCGGCCCAAGAGACCCAGTACTTC. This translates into CASSYSAQETQYF.

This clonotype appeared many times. CDR3 bases: TGTGCCAGCAGTTACTCGGAGGTAGGCAATGAGCAGTTCTTC. It yields the protein CASSYSEVGNEQFF. The chain couples TRBV6-2 or TRBV6-3 to TRBJ2-1, with a possible D match to TRBD2 (5 bases). Trimming took off 0 bases at V and 6 bases at J, with 9 bases between the two ends. This CDR3 contains 14 residues. Per germline, CDR1 MNHEY and CDR2 SVGEGT.

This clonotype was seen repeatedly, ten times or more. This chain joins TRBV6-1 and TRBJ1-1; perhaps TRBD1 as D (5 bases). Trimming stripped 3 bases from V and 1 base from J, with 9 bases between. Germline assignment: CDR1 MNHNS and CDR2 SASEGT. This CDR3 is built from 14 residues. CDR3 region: CASSDKGRNTEAFF. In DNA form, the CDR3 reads TGTGCCAGCAGTGATAAGGGGCGGAACACTGAAGCTTTCTTT.